This paragraph covers one T cell receptor beta chain sequence. The data were obtained in a study of shared clonotypes between healthy human individuals. CD45RO-negative CD8 cells positively selected for CCR7 made up the naive population, which excluded terminally differentiated effector memory CD45RA+ cells. The CDR3 covers 17 residues. The germline V gene has CDR1 SGHVS and CDR2 FQNEAQ. The ends were cut back, 1 base at V and 4 bases at J, with 20 bases in the middle. Method: immunoSEQ multiplex PCR; TCRdb's copy keeps in-frame clones and lacks some. The table shows about 2,200,000 clones, with more than 85% occurring only once.

This sequence joins TRBV7-8 and TRBJ2-7; perhaps TRBD1 as D (7 bases). This TCR came from a man between 18 and 29 years old in good health. Some clones in this sample may be carry-over from other donors' samples. The sample comprised naive CD8+ T cells from PBMCs. The CDR3 nucleotides are TGTGCCAGCAGCTTAGTGAGGGGGCAGCGGGCAAGGTACGAGCAGTACTTC. Protein sequence: CASSLVRGQRARYEQYF.